The 16 T cell receptor beta chains below come from one sample, sequenced in a study of blood T cells in healthy people across ages. Through a sample-barcoded 5' primer and a J-beta primer mix, a second PCR was run for roughly 6 to 11 cycles. TCRdb recomputed calls from the 5' RACE reads with MiXCR, one row per CDR3 protein. The sample has around 990,000 distinct CDR3 sequences, roughly two fifths seen once. The specimen sequenced was blood. These receptors were collected from a young man in good health.

This clonotype appeared a few times. This chain joins TRBV6-5 and TRBJ2-1, with D perhaps matching TRBD1 (6 bases). The CDR3 consists of 15 residues. Trimming shortened V by 9 bases and J by 4 bases, and 19 bases separated the two germline ends. Per the germline V gene, CDR1 is MNHEY and CDR2 is SVGAGI. CDR3 protein: CASRPTTGRYNEQFF. CDR3 in DNA: TGTGCCAGTAGACCCACGACAGGCCGTTACAATGAGCAGTTCTTC.

Remarks on this clonotype: Its ends do not fully match the called genes, so a read error is possible. The V call is TRBV2, the J call TRBJ1-2; D ambiguous. The germline V gene encodes CDR1 SNHLY and CDR2 FYNNEI. CDR3 length: 11 amino acids. The CDR3 reads CANGDDYGHTF. The CDR3 nucleotides are TGTGCCAACGGTGACGATTATGGCCACACCTTC.

This sequence joins TRBV24-1 and TRBJ2-5, with TRBD1 identical over 10 bases. V shed 2 bases and J 1 base; nucleotides not matched to a gene: 3. Per the germline V gene, CDR1 is KGHDR and CDR2 is SFDVKD. This CDR3 comprises 16 residues. The CDR3 DNA is TGTGCCACCAGTGATTCTGGGACAGGGGTCCAAGAGACCCAGTACTTC. This translates into CATSDSGTGVQETQYF.

This chain connects TRBV2 to TRBJ1-2; 7 positions match TRBD1. The CDR3 spans 13 residues. V was clipped by 1 base and J by 8 bases; unmatched bases: 4. Germline CDR1 reads SNHLY; CDR2 reads FYNNEI. CDR3 nucleotide sequence: TGTGCCAGCAGTGAAGGGTCAGGGGGAGGCTACACCTTC. Its translation: CASSEGSGGGYTF. Full variable domain (outside the CDR3, taken from reference TRBV2 and TRBJ1-2): EPEVTQTPSHQVTQMGQEVILRCVPISNHLYFYWYRQILGQKVEFLVSFYNNEISEKSEIFDDQFSVERPDGSNFTLKIRSTKLEDSAMYFCASSEGSGGGYTFGSGTRLTVV.

This clonotype was detected a few times. The gene calls are TRBV4-3 and TRBJ1-6; D is ambiguous. V lost 1 base and J lost 7, with 11 bases in between. CDR1 and CDR2 from the germline V gene are LGHNA and YSLEER. The CDR3 length is 15 residues. The CDR3 sequence is CASSQGGVRNSPLHF. DNA of the CDR3: TGCGCCAGCAGCCAAGGTGGGGTTCGGAATTCACCCCTCCACTTT.

V gene TRBV29-1 combines with J gene TRBJ2-3; TRBD1 aligns across 8 bases. The germline V gene encodes CDR1 SQVTM and CDR2 ANQGSEA. V lost 1 base, J lost 2 bases, and 11 bases stayed unmatched. CDR3 length: 17 residues. CDR3 region: CSVEGRLTGEYTDTQYF. DNA for the CDR3: TGCAGCGTTGAAGGACGGTTGACAGGGGAATACACAGATACGCAGTATTTT.

The chain links TRBV7-9 to TRBJ1-1; TRBD1 agrees at 8 bases. V lost 8 bases to trimming and J lost 3 bases; unmatched junction nucleotides: 8. The CDR3 totals 14 residues. Germline V lookup: CDR1 SEHNR, CDR2 FQNEAQ (reference sequence). CDR3 loop: CASSGQGPYTEAFF. Here the CDR3 DNA reads TGTGCCAGCTCCGGACAGGGACCGTACACTGAAGCTTTCTTT.

In its sample, this clonotype was seen a few times. V usage is TRBV28 and J usage is TRBJ1-2; D unresolved. The V and J ends lost 3 bases and 3 bases respectively, with 17 bases between them. This CDR3 has 16 residues. CDR1 MDHEN and CDR2 SYDVKM come from the germline V gene. The CDR3 nucleotides read TGTGCCAGCAGTTTTAACGGGGAGGGTCTTTACTATGGCTACACCTTC. Translated, it gives CASSFNGEGLYYGYTF.

In this sample, this clonotype turned up many times. This CDR3 reads CSALTVPNTEAFF. CDR3 DNA: TGCAGTGCATTAACAGTACCGAACACTGAAGCTTTCTTT. The chain has TRBV20-1 and TRBJ1-1; unclear D gene. CDR1 is DFQATT and CDR2 is SNEGSKA in the germline V gene (reference sequence). V lost 6 bases, J lost 1 base, and 12 bases lay in between. The CDR3 is made up of 13 amino acids.

This clonotype was observed a handful of times. The chain combines TRBV7-9 with TRBJ1-4; no reliable D call. The germline V gene has CDR1 SEHNR and CDR2 FQNEAQ (reference sequence). Trimming took off 6 bases at V and 0 bases at J, with 8 bases between the two ends. CDR3 size: 14 residues. CDR3 DNA: TGTGCCAGCAGTTACCTTGCAACTAATGAAAAACTGTTTTTT. It yields the protein CASSYLATNEKLFF.

J is TRBJ1-1 and V is TRBV29-1; D remains ambiguous. V was shortened by 4 bases and J by 1 base, with 10 bases between the two germline ends. Germline values: CDR1 SQVTM, CDR2 ANQGSEA. The CDR3 extends over 13 amino acids. The CDR3 reads CSVAAGPNTEAFF. The CDR3 bases are TGCAGCGTTGCGGCAGGTCCGAACACTGAAGCTTTCTTT.

For the CDR3, the DNA is TGTGCCAGTAGCACCTTGGACGGAAATGAAAAACTGTTTTTT. It yields the protein CASSTLDGNEKLFF. The chain carries TRBV19 and TRBJ1-4, with D unresolved. Germline CDR1 is LNHDA and CDR2 is SQIVND (reference sequence). The CDR3 runs to 14 residues. Trimming stripped 6 bases from V and 5 bases from J, with 13 bases between.

V and J are TRBV19 and TRBJ1-1, with unresolved D. V was clipped by 7 bases and J by 1 base, with 7 bases between them. The CDR3 is 12 amino acids. The germline V gene has CDR1 LNHDA and CDR2 SQIVND (reference sequence). The chain's CDR3 is CASKEANTEAFF. CDR3 nucleotide sequence: TGTGCCAGTAAGGAGGCGAACACTGAAGCTTTCTTT.

V and J are TRBV7-2 and TRBJ2-1; unclear D gene. The V and J ends lost 1 base and 7 bases respectively, with 11 bases between them. The CDR3 totals 14 residues. The germline gives CDR1 SGHTA, CDR2 FQGNSA. As DNA, the CDR3 is TGTGCCAGCAGCTTAGGGCTAGTAACGAATGAGCAGTTCTTC. This codes for CASSLGLVTNEQFF.

This rearrangement joins TRBV3-1 to TRBJ2-4, with D perhaps matching TRBD2 (5 bases). Trimming took off 5 bases at V and 0 bases at J, with 17 bases between the two ends. CDR1 is LGHDT, CDR2 YNNKEL, per germline (reference sequence). This CDR3 has 17 residues. The CDR3 DNA follows: TGTGCCAGCAGCTCCCGAGATAGCGCATCAGCCAAAAACATTCAGTACTTC. Amino acids: CASSSRDSASAKNIQYF.

The genes are TRBV4-3 and TRBJ2-7; 12 positions match TRBD1. Trimming removed 0 bases from V and 6 bases from J; junction bases left unmatched: 15. The CDR3 runs 19 residues. Per the germline V gene, CDR1 is LGHNA and CDR2 is YSLEER. The chain's CDR3 is CASSQDSGTGGLDLLEQYF. In DNA, the CDR3 is TGCGCCAGCAGCCAAGATTCTGGGACAGGGGGCCTGGATCTTCTCGAGCAGTACTTC.